This T cell receptor beta chain came from a study of cytomegalovirus exposure and HLA in healthy donors. CDR1 and CDR2 from the germline V gene are MNHEY and SMNVEV (reference sequence). V lost 3 bases and J lost 5, with 11 bases in between. The CDR3 is made up of 13 amino acids. As for this clone: Its antigen is not known.

TCRdb keeps only in-frame clones here, not all; method: immunoSEQ multiplex PCR. The sample has under 100,000 clones; approximately 96% are singletons. Study observations and caveats: Rare TCR sequences predominated, though certain public TCRs were found in many donors.

This TCR derives from a young woman in good health and CMV-seronegative. Material: PBMCs. This chain uses TRBV27 with TRBJ2-7; weak D call: TRBD1 (6 bases). Here the CDR3 DNA reads TGTGCCAGCAGTTTTCAGGGGTCCAACGAGCAGTACTTC. Its protein product is CASSFQGSNEQYF.